The TCR beta chain described here comes from a study of read filtering for tumor transcriptome and immune sequencing (TCRdb year 2020). A note on the overall study: The cohort was composed of 17 to 20 male and some 13 female patients, with a mean age of about 65 years and an age range of about 47 to 80. After DNase treatment, whole-transcriptome libraries were prepared using the TruSeq RNA Access Library Prep Kit. TCR-region mapped reads per sample ranged from about 4 to 10.27 million with IR-seq versus only roughly 75 to 1273 with RNA-seq. Under revised international staging, roughly eight patients fell into R-ISS I, 15 or so into R-ISS II and roughly 7 into R-ISS III. TCR repertoires obtained by targeted immune repertoire sequencing and by bulk whole-transcriptome sequencing performed on the same bone marrow samples were compared. One of the main goals was to work out a read-filtering strategy for immune repertoire data, in particular whether clonotypes backed by only a single read should be removed. On the study overall, not on this receptor specifically: Rather than purified T cells, the sorted CD138-negative fraction was a mixed bone marrow immune population. Single-read clonotypes made up roughly 82% of clonotypes but about 3.3% of total reads in IR-seq, and roughly 75% of clonotypes and about 45% of reads in RNA-seq. When single-read clonotypes were removed, the proportions of shared clonotypes in IR-seq and RNA-seq correlated more strongly. IR-seq captured clonotypes at much higher depth and more reliably than RNA-seq, and smaller IR-seq throughput sufficed to identify most shared clonotypes.

Every patient had bone marrow sampled at the time of active disease. Bone marrow mononuclear cells were isolated by Ficoll-Hypaque density gradient centrifugation. Myeloma plasma cells were removed and CD138-negative cells were obtained by negative selection following labeling with CD138 magnetic microbeads on a MACS separator. Flow cytometry with CD138 antibodies on an Attune NxT was used to check how pure the isolated cells were. TRIzol reagent was used to extract total RNA, and a NanoDrop spectrophotometer was used to quantify the extracted RNA. For each patient, paired RNA-seq and IR-seq were run on the CD138-negative bone marrow sample from that patient. Reading from cysteine to phenylalanine, the CDR3 counts 13 amino acids. The CDR3 DNA has 39 bases and is translated from base 1. V gives up 4 bases and J gives up 0 bases, and the segment between their germline ends measures 7 bases. From the germline V gene, CDR1 is SGHRS and CDR2 is YFSETQ.

TCR libraries were built from 400 to 450 ng RNA with the Immunoverse kit, using molecular barcoded adaptors covering alpha/delta and beta/gamma chains. TCR library preparation used the same RNA that went into transcriptome sequencing. Sequencing of TCR libraries was carried out on an Illumina HiSeq 4000 with 2 x 150 cycles. The paper's processing steps were these. TCR reads were aligned to human V, D, J and C references and assembled into CDR3 clonotypes with MiXCR, including quality filtering and error correction. The tcR package in R was used for analysis of clonotype counts and gene usage diversity. For inspection of raw mapping reads, RNA-seq reads were mapped by STAR aligner version 2.5.3a onto GRCh37 of the human genome. To test the effect of sequencing depth on detected clonotypes, IR-seq fastq files were randomly downsampled using Seqtk 1.3. TCRdb itself trimmed the public reads at Q25 with fastp, ran MiXCR and retained productive beta chains. One record per CDR3 amino acid sequence lists the most common genes and DNA. V and J calls and clone size were set by TCRdb, not the authors. The sample contains roughly 82,000 distinct CDR3 sequences, 9% to 15% of them found a single time. The top ten constitute more than 13% of the sample.

This clonotype was found many times. What antigen it recognizes has not been identified. One base away there is no much larger clone; base qualities are not given. The rearrangement joined TRBV5-1 to TRBJ1-1; no D gene can be assigned with confidence. The TCR originated in a donor at least 40 years old with multiple myeloma. The specimen sequenced was a population of CD138-negative cells sorted from bone marrow. According to the study, the label for this sample's cell subset or site signals: bone marrow mononuclear cells depleted of CD138+ plasma/myeloma cells by negative magnetic selection. The DNA is TGCGCCAGCAGCCGATTGATGAACACTGAAGCTTTCTTT. Translation gives CASSRLMNTEAFF.